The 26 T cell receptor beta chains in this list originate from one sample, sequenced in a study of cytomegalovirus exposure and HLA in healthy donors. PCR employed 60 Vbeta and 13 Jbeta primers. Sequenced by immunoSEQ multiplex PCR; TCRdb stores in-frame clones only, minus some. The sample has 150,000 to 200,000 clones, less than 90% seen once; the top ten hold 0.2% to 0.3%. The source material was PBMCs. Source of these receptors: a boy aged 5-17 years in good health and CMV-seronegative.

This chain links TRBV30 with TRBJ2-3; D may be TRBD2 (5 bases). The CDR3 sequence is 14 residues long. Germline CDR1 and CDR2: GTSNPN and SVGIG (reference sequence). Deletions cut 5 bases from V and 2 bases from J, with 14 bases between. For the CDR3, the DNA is TGTGCCTGGGAGGGAAGAGACTACACAGATACGCAGTATTTT. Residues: CAWEGRDYTDTQYF.

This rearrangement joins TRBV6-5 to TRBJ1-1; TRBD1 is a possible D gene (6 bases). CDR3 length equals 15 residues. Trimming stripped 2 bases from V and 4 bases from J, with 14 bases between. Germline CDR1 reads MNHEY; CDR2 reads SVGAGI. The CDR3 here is CASSYRGGRSTEAFF. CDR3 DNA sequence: TGTGCCAGCAGTTACCGTGGGGGCAGGAGCACTGAAGCTTTCTTT.

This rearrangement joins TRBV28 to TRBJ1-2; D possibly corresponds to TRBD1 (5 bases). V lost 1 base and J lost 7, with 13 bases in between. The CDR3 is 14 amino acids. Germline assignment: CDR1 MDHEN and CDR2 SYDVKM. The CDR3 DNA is TGTGCCAGCAGTTTATCCCAGGGCGCAGGTGGCTACACCTTC. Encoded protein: CASSLSQGAGGYTF.

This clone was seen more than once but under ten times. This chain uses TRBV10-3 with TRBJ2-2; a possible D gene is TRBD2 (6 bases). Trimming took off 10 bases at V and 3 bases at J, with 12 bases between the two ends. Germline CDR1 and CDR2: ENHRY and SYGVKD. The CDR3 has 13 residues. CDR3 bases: TGTGCCACGGGTAGCGGATACACCGGGGAGCTGTTTTTT. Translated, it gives CATGSGYTGELFF.

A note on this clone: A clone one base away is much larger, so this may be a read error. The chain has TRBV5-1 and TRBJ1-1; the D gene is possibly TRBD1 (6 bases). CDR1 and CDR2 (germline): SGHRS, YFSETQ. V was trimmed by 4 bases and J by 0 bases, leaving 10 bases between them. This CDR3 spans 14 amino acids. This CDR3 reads CASSITGMNTEAFF. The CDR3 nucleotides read TGCGCCAGCAGCATAACAGGGATGAACACTGAAGCTTTCTTT.

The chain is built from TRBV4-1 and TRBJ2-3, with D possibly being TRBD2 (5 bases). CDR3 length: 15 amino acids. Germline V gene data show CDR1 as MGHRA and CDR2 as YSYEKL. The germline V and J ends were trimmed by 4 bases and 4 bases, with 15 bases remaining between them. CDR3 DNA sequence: TGCGCCAGCAGCCTAGGTGGGAGTGGGGCAGATACGCAGTATTTT. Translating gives CASSLGGSGADTQYF.

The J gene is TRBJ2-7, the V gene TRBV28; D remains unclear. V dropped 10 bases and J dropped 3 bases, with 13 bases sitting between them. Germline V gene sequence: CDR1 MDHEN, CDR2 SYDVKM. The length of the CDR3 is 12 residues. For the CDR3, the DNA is TGTGCCAACGCGCGCGCCTTCTACGAGCAGTACTTC. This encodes CANARAFYEQYF. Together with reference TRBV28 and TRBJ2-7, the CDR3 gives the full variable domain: DVKVTQSSRYLVKRTGEKVFLECVQDMDHENMFWYRQDPGLGLRLIYFSYDVKMKEKGDIPEGYSVSREKKERFSLILESASTNQTSMYLCANARAFYEQYFGPGTRLTVT.

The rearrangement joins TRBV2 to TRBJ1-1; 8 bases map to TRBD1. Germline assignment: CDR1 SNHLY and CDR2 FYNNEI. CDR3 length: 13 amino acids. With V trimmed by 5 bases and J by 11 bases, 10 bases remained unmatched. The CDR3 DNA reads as TGTGCCAGCAGTCGAATTCCCCGGGACAGGGCTTTCTTT. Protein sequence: CASSRIPRDRAFF.

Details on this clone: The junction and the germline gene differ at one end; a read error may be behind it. Here the CDR3 reads CASSIGGLTYAQYF. The CDR3 nucleotides are TGTGCCAGTAGTATTGGGGGCCTTACCTACGCGCAGTACTTC. The V and J genes are TRBV19 and TRBJ2-7, with a possible D match to TRBD1 (6 bases). Germline assignment: CDR1 LNHDA and CDR2 SQIVND (reference sequence). The CDR3 spans 14 residues. The full variable domain, with the rest looked up from reference TRBV19 and TRBJ2-7, is DGGITQSPKYLFRKEGQNVTLSCEQNLNHDAMYWYRQDPGQGLRLIYYSQIVNDFQKGDIAEGYSVSREKKESFPLTVTSAQKNPTAFYLCASSIGGLTYAQYFGPGTRLTVT.

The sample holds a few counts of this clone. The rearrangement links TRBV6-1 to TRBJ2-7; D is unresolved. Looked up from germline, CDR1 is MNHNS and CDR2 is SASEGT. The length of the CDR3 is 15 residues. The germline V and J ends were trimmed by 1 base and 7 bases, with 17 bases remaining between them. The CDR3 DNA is TGTGCCAGCAGTGAAGAACTAACTCTCCTTGTAGAGCAGTACTTC. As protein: CASSEELTLLVEQYF.

CDR3 sequence (DNA): TGTGCCAGCAGCTTGATCCAGTTAGAGACCCAGTACTTC. Protein: CASSLIQLETQYF. The chain combines TRBV7-9 with TRBJ2-5, with D uncertain. The CDR3 runs to 13 residues. Between the trimmed V and J ends, which lost 3 bases and 4 bases, there was a span of 9 bases. Germline V lookup: CDR1 SEHNR, CDR2 FQNEAQ (reference sequence).

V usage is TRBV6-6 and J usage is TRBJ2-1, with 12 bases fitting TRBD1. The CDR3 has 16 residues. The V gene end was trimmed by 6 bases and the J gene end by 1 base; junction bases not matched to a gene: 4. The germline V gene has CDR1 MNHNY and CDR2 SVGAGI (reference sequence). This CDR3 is CASRGQGAGSYNEQFF. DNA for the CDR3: TGTGCCAGCAGGGGACAGGGGGCTGGGTCCTACAATGAGCAGTTCTTC.

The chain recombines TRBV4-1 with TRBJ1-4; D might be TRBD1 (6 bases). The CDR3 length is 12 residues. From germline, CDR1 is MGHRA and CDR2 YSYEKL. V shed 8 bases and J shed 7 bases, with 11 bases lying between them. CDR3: CASGRGGEKLFF. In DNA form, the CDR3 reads TGCGCCAGCGGAAGGGGGGGTGAAAAACTGTTTTTT.

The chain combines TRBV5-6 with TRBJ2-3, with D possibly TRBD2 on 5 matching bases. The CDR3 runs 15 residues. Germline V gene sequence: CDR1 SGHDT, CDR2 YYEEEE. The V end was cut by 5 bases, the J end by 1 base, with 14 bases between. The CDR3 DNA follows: TGTGCCAGCAGGGTGGGAGTGGCCCGCACAGATACGCAGTATTTT. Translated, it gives CASRVGVARTDTQYF.

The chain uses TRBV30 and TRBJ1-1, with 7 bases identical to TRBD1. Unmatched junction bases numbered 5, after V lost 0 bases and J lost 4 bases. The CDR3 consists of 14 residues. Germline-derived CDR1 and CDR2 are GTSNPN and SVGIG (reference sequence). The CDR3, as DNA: TGTGCCTGGAGTGTTGACGACAGGGCCACTGAAGCTTTCTTT. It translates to CAWSVDDRATEAFF.

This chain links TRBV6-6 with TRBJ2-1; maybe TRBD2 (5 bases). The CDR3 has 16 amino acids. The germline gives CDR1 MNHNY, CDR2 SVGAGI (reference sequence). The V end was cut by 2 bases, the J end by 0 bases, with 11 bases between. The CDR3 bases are TGTGCCAGCAGTTACGGAGGTTCTAGCTCCTACAATGAGCAGTTCTTC. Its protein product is CASSYGGSSSYNEQFF.

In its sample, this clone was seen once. CDR3 in amino acids: CAWKDRGAVEAFF. The DNA for the CDR3 is TGTGCCTGGAAGGACAGGGGCGCGGTTGAAGCTTTCTTT. The V call is TRBV30, the J call TRBJ1-1; TRBD1 aligns across 9 bases. Germline V gene lookup returns CDR1 GTSNPN and CDR2 SVGIG (reference sequence). The V gene end was trimmed by 4 bases and the J gene end by 7 bases; junction bases not matched to a gene: 7. This CDR3 has 13 amino acids.

CDR3 bases: TGTGCCAGCAGCGTAGAGGGAAGGGGTAATTCACCCCTCCACTTT. Translation gives CASSVEGRGNSPLHF. The rearrangement uses TRBV9 and TRBJ1-6; possible D gene TRBD1, 5 bases. Germline-derived CDR1 and CDR2 are SGDLS and YYNGEE. V was pared by 0 bases and J by 6 bases, with 10 bases between. The CDR3 totals 15 residues.

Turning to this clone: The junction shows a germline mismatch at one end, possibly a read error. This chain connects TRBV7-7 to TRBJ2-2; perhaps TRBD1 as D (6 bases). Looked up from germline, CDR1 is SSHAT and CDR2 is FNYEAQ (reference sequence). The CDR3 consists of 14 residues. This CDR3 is CASSPRGRTGELFF. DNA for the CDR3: TGTGCTAGCAGCCCCAGGGGACGAACCGGGGAGCTGTTTTTT. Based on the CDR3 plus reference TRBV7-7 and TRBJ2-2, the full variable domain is GAGVSQSPRYKVTKRGQDVTLRCDPISSHATLYWYQQALGQGPEFLTYFNYEAQPDKSGLPSDRFSAERPEGSISTLTIQRTEQRDSAMYRCASSPRGRTGELFFGEGSRLTVL.

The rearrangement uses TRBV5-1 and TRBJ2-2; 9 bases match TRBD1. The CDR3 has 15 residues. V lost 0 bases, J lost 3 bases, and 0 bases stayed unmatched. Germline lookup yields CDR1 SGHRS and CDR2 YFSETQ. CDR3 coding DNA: TGCGCCAGCAGCTTGGGGGACAGGGACACCGGGGAGCTGTTTTTT. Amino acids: CASSLGDRDTGELFF.

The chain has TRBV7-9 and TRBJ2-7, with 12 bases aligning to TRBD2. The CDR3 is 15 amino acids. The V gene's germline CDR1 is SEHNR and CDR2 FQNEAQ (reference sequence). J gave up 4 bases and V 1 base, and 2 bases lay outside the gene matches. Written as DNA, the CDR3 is TGTGCCAGCAGCTTAGTGGGACTAGCGGGTTACGAGCAGTACTTC. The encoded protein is CASSLVGLAGYEQYF.

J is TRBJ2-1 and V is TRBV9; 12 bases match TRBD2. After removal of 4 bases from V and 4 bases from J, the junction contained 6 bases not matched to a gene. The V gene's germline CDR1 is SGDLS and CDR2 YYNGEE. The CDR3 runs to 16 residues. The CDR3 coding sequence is TGTGCCAGCAGCCCTCGGACTAGCGGGATGTACAATGAGCAGTTCTTC. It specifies CASSPRTSGMYNEQFF.

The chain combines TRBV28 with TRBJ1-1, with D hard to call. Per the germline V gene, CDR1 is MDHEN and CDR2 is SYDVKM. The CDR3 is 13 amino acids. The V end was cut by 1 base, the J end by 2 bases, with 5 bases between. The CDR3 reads CASSLFSNTEAFF. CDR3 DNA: TGTGCCAGCAGTTTATTCAGTAACACTGAAGCTTTCTTT.

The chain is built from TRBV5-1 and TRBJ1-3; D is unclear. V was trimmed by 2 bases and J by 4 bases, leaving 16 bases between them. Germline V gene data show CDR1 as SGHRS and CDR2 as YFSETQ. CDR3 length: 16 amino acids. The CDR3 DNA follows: TGCGCCAGCAGCTTCGACGGAAAACTCGGGGGAAACACCATATATTTT. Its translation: CASSFDGKLGGNTIYF.

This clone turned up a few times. The DNA of the CDR3 is TGTGCCAGCAGCACACAGGAGAATCAGCCCCAGCATTTT. As protein: CASSTQENQPQHF. The V call is TRBV11-1, the J call TRBJ1-5, with D possibly TRBD1 on 5 matching bases. The germline CDR1 and CDR2 sequences are SGHAT and FQDESV (reference sequence). V was shortened by 5 bases and J by 4 bases, with 9 bases between the two germline ends. The CDR3 totals 13 residues.

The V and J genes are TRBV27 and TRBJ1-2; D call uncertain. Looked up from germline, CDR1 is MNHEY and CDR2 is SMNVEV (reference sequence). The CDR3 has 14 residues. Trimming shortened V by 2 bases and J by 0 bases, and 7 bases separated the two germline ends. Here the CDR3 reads CASSLGGPNYGYTF. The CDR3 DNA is TGTGCCAGCAGTTTAGGAGGCCCTAACTATGGCTACACCTTC.